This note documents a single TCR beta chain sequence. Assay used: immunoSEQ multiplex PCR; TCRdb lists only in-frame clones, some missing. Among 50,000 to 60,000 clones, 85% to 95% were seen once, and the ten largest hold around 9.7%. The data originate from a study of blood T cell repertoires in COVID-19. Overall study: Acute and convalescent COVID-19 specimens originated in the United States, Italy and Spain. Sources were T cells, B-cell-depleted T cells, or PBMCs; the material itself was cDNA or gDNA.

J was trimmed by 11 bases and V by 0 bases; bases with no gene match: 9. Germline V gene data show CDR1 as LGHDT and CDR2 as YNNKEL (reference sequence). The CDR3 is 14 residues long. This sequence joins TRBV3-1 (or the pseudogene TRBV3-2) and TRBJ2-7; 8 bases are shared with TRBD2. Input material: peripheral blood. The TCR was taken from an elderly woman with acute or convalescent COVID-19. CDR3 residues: CASSQEEGSGNKYF. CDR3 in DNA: TGTGCCAGCAGCCAAGAAGAAGGTAGCGGGAATAAGTACTTC.